This TCR beta chain was sequenced during a study of CD8 T cells in ankylosing spondylitis (dated by TCRdb to about 2017). Turning to the overall study: To find TCR variants linked to disease, the study profiled T cell receptor beta repertoires in ankylosing spondylitis patients and healthy donors. The full study cohort comprised 25 or so ankylosing spondylitis patients and roughly 100 healthy donors. Peripheral blood was sampled, and synovial fluid was also collected from ankylosing spondylitis patients. Findings and caveats that apply to the study as a whole: Blood from ankylosing spondylitis patients appeared to be characterized by a TCR beta motif composed of 7 to 9 highly homologous amino acid variants. The disease-linked clones had a CD8+ phenotype and were found at relatively low frequencies in peripheral blood. The disease-linked clones were reported as significantly enriched in matched synovial fluid samples from ankylosing spondylitis patients. Some motif variants had previously been reported in the synovial fluid and blood of reactive arthritis patients, which suggests shared mechanisms of disease initiation.

Sequencing was performed on an Illumina HiSeq 2500. Quantitative 5'-RACE with molecular barcodes was the method used to prepare the TCR beta libraries. Concerning the study's data processing: To identify disease-linked TCR variants, a new computational method was used, one built on a probabilistic model of VDJ rearrangement. TCRdb handled the public reads itself, with Q25 trimming in fastp and clone calling in MiXCR, and kept productive beta chains. Rows merge per CDR3 protein into single entries with the most common DNA and genes. The V and J calls, along with clone size, are taken from TCRdb and not from the paper's own processing. This sample comprises about 130,000 distinct CDR3 sequences, roughly 6.6% of them detected only once. The ten most abundant clones make up around an eighth of the sample. Many counts were recorded for this clonotype. What antigen it recognizes has not been identified. Qualities for individual bases were not recorded, and no much larger clone is one base off.

The CDR3 covers 17 residues, taking in both the cysteine and the phenylalanine. The kept DNA is CDR3 alone, 51 bases in frame from the first base. CDR1 and CDR2, per the germline V gene, are SGHTA and FQGNSA. V lost 5 bases and J lost 2 bases; the stretch between them is 20 bases long. This receptor chain uses TRBV7-2 and TRBJ2-3; the best D guess is TRBD2, with 6 bases matching. This TCR was sampled from a female donor with ankylosing spondylitis or in good health (not recorded which). What was sequenced was blood, either unsorted or a sorted T cell fraction (not recorded which). This receptor carries the CDR3 CASSRTGVPRHTDTQYF. Read as DNA, the sequence is TGTGCCAGCAGCAGAACGGGGGTACCTCGGCACACAGATACGCAGTATTTT.